This T cell receptor beta chain was found in a study of blood T cell repertoires in COVID-19. Study context: Collection of acute and convalescent COVID-19 samples took place in the United States, Italy and Spain. In each case, the material was cDNA or gDNA derived from T cells, B-cell-depleted T cells, or PBMCs.

This CDR3 spans 12 amino acids. The V gene lost 0 bases and the J gene lost 4 bases, with 3 bases spanning the gap. Germline V gene lookup returns CDR1 SGHAT and CDR2 FQNNGV. Participants reported their clinical history, and cohort assignment relied on those reports. Each recovered donor of Cohort 3 presented with two negative PCRs, clearance, or symptom resolution. TCRdb's table, derived via immunoSEQ multiplex PCR, lists solely in-frame clones and lacks some. The sample consists of about 400,000 clones, about nine tenths of them appearing once. This receptor was taken from a woman in her 30s who had recovered from COVID-19. V gene TRBV11-2 combines with J gene TRBJ1-1, with D hard to call. The sequenced material came from PBMCs or T cells enriched from blood (not recorded which). The CDR3 region is CASSLDLTEAFF. As DNA, the CDR3 is TGTGCCAGCAGCTTAGACCTCACTGAAGCTTTCTTT.